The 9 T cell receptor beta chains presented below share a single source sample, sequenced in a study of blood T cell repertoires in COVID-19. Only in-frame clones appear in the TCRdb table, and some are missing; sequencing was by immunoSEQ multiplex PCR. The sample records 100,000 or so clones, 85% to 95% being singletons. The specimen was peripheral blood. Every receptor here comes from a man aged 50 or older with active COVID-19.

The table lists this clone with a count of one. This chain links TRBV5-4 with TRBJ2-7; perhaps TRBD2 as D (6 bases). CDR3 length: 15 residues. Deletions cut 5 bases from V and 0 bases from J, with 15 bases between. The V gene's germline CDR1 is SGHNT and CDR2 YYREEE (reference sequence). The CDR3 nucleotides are TGTGCCAGCAGTCGGGAGCGGCGGGACTCCTACGAGCAGTACTTC. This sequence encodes CASSRERRDSYEQYF.

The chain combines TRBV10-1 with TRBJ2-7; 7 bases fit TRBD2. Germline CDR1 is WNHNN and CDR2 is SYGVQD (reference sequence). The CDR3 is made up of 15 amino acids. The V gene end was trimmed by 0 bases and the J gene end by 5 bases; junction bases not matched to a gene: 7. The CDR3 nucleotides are TGCGCCAGCAGTGAGTCCGGCGGGAGAACCGACGAGCAGTACTTC. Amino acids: CASSESGGRTDEQYF.

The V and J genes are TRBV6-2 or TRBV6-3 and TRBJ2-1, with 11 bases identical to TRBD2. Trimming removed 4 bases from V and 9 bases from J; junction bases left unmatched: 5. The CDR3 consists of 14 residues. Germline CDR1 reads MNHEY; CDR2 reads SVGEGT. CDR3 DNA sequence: TGTGCCAGCAGTTCGACTAGCGGGATTAGTGAGCAGTTCTTC. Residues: CASSSTSGISEQFF.

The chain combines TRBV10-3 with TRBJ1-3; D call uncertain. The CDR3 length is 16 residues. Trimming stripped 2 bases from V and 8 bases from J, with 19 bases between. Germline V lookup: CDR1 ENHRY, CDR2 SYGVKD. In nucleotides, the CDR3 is TGTGCCATCAGTGAGAAAAGACTGGAGGGTCCGGACACCATATATTTT. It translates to CAISEKRLEGPDTIYF.

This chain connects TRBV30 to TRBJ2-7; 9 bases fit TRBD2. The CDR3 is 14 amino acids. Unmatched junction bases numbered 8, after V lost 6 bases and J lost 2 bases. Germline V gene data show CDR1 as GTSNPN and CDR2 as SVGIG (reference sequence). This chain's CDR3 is CACRTLAGTYEQYF. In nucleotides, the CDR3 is TGTGCCTGCCGAACACTAGCGGGTACCTACGAGCAGTACTTC.

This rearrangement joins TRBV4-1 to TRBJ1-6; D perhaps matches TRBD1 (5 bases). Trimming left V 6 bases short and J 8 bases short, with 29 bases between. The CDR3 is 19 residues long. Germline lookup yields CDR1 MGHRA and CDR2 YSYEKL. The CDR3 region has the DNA TGCGCCAGCAGTTTGCGAGCCCCGACGGACATAGTCTCGGATTCACCCCTCCACTTT. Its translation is CASSLRAPTDIVSDSPLHF.

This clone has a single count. Here the CDR3 reads CASSDSGRWETQYF. CDR3 coding DNA: TGTGCCAGCAGTGATAGCGGGAGGTGGGAGACCCAGTACTTC. The chain joins TRBV2 to TRBJ2-5; 10 bases map to TRBD2. J lost 5 bases, V lost 3 bases, and 3 bases had no gene match. CDR3 length equals 14 residues. Germline V gives CDR1 SNHLY, CDR2 FYNNEI.

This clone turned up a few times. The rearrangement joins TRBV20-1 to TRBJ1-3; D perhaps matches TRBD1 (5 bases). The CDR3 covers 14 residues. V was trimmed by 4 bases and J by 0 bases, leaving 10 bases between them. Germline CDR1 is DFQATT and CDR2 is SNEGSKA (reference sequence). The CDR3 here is CSATDSLSGNTIYF. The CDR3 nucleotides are TGCAGTGCTACTGACAGTCTCTCTGGAAACACCATATATTTT.

CDR3 bases: TGTGCCACCAGGTCCCTCAGGGACACTGAAGCTTTCTTT. Protein sequence: CATRSLRDTEAFF. The V gene is TRBV24-1, the J gene TRBJ1-1; D possibly corresponds to TRBD1 (5 bases). Trimming removed 7 bases from V and 3 bases from J, with 11 bases in between. Germline V gene data show CDR1 as KGHDR and CDR2 as SFDVKD. This CDR3 has 13 amino acids.